These T cell receptor beta chains were read from a single sample in a study of blood T cells in healthy people across ages. TCRdb reprocessed the 5' RACE reads with MiXCR, giving one entry per CDR3 protein. Of 1,500,000 or so distinct CDR3 sequences listed, approximately 59% are singletons. Sequencing was performed on blood. The receptors here all came from a man between 18 and 35 years old in good health. Both conserved end residues are part of each CDR3. The D gene is left open where the match is weak. Rows may omit the clone size; those that give it use once, few, many or a size class.

NA	TRBV4-2	TRBJ2-1	few	TGTGCCAGCAGCCAACCCCTATGGGCACCTTACAATGAGCAGTTCTTC	CASSQPLWAPYNEQFF
NA	TRBV4-2	TRBJ1-6	NA	TGTGCCAGCAGCCAGTTCGACAGGTCTAATCCACCCCTCCACTTT	CASSQFDRSNPPLHF
NA	TRBV2	TRBJ2-6	NA	TGTGCCAGCAGTTTCCCGGGACCACCTCCCTCTGGGGCCAACGTCCTGACTTTC	CASSFPGPPPSGANVLTF
NA	TRBV10-3	TRBJ1-2	NA	TGTGCCACCGAACACTATGGCTACACCTTC	CATEHYGYTF
NA	TRBV6-2/TRBV6-3	TRBJ1-5	NA	TGTGCCAGCAGTTCCCCCGCAAGATATAGCAATCAGCCCCAGCATTTT	CASSSPARYSNQPQHF
NA	TRBV6-2/TRBV6-3	TRBJ2-3	few	TGTGCCAGCACTAGTTTAGATACGCAGTATTTT	CASTSLDTQYF
TRBD2	TRBV15	TRBJ2-5	NA	TGTGCCACCAGCAGAGTTGGGGGTAGCGGGGGTCCAAAAGAGACCCAGTACTTC	CATSRVGGSGGPKETQYF
NA	TRBV20-1	TRBJ1-5	NA	TGCAGTGCCTATGGACAGTATCAGCCCCAGCATTTT	CSAYGQYQPQHF
TRBD2	TRBV9	TRBJ2-7	NA	TGTGCCAGCAGCGTAGACGCGGGAGTTACCTACGAGCAGTACTTC	CASSVDAGVTYEQYF
NA	TRBV3-1	TRBJ2-1	few	TGTGCCAGCAGCCAAGATACCGACTTCAATGAGCAGTTCTTC	CASSQDTDFNEQFF